The subject of this entry is one T cell receptor (beta chain). CDR1 and CDR2 (germline): MDHEN, SYDVKM. V was cut by 2 bases and J by 4 bases, with 6 bases left in between. This CDR3 has 12 amino acids. The sample comes from a study of OX40 agonist ivuxolimab in advanced cancers. Turning to the study itself: Patients received ivuxolimab, an agonistic anti-OX40 (CD134) antibody. Dosing consisted of intravenous ivuxolimab at 0.01 to 10 mg/kg every 2 weeks. Averaging around 60 years in age, with a range of about 23 to 90, the cohort was more than 75% male.

Profiled with immunoSEQ multiplex PCR; TCRdb holds only in-frame clones, not every one. The table lists 47,000 or so clones, around nine tenths of them singletons, with around half in the top ten. This sequence was found in an adult with an advanced solid tumor such as melanoma, head and neck, liver or kidney cancer. Here the sequenced sample was CD4+ or CD8+ T cells sorted from blood, taken in a trial of the OX40 agonist ivuxolimab. The chain carries TRBV28 and TRBJ2-7; D gene unclear. The CDR3 spells CASSLPYYEQYF. CDR3 bases: TGTGCCAGCAGTTTACCTTATTACGAGCAGTACTTC. Full variable domain (remainder filled in from reference TRBV28 and TRBJ2-7): DVKVTQSSRYLVKRTGEKVFLECVQDMDHENMFWYRQDPGLGLRLIYFSYDVKMKEKGDIPEGYSVSREKKERFSLILESASTNQTSMYLCASSLPYYEQYFGPGTRLTVT.